This TCR beta chain was recorded in a study of blood T cell repertoires in COVID-19 (dated by TCRdb to the early 2020s). About the study as a whole: Samples covering the acute and convalescent phases of COVID-19 were provided by collaborators in the United States, Italy and Spain. The samples were drawn from the first 160 participants of the ongoing ImmuneRACE study and from 1,254 subjects provided by 6 global collaborators. The prospective study material was composed of cDNA or gDNA derived from T cells, B-cell-depleted T cells, or PBMCs. A de-identified subject ID, COVID-19 status, age in years and sex were almost always included in the sample metadata. The repertoires were made available in a free public database intended to serve as a resource for research on the immune response to SARS-CoV-2. Where HLA class I and class II types were available, the types were taken from metadata supplied by the sample provider, not from assay-based typing. Deeply sampled blood TCRbeta repertoires from subjects exposed to, actively infected with, or recovered from COVID-19 were included in the dataset. Summary of the overall study and its limitations: How much clinical and demographic metadata was included differed by source and by participant, and the metadata was provided uncurated.

TCRbeta CDR3 regions were amplified from genomic DNA using the immunoSEQ Assay, a bias-controlled multiplex PCR. For the original study's pipeline: The number of nucleated cells in each sample was estimated from the amplification of reference gene primers within the assay. Sequence reads were collapsed and filtered to measure the absolute abundance of every unique TCRbeta CDR3 rearrangement. For each sample, productive Simpson clonality was calculated as the square root of Simpson's diversity index across productive rearrangements. TCRdb mirrors the immuneACCESS table, restricted to in-frame sequences. Some clones are absent from its copies; in checked studies, under half trace to an unresolved V gene, and the reason for the others is unknown. Clone size and the V and J calls come from that table; the DNA yielded D and trimming. In this sample the table shows over 15,000 clones, approximately 80% of which occur a single time. The ten largest clones take up around 5.6% of the sample.

The collaborating institutions used their own protocols to collect whole blood in K2EDTA tubes. For TCRbeta analysis, collaborator samples were shipped as frozen whole blood, as isolated PBMCs, or as DNA extracted from either sample type. The junction carries 9 bases between V and J, which are trimmed by 4 bases and 0 bases respectively. In the germline V gene, CDR1 corresponds to MNHGY and CDR2 to SVAAGI. The CDR3 sequence holds 14 residues, the cysteine and phenylalanine included. Only the CDR3 DNA stays, 42 bases, in frame from base 1. In regard to this clone: The antigen this receptor binds is unknown. Nothing much larger sits one base from this clone, and base qualities are not available.

The clonotype comes from a human donor in a cohort sampled during active COVID-19. The receptor chain draws on TRBV6-9 and TRBJ1-1; the D gene remains uncertain. The material sequenced was peripheral blood. The bases read TGTGCCAGCAGTTTGTCAGGAATGAACACTGAAGCTTTCTTT. Its protein product is CASSLSGMNTEAFF.